Listed below are T cell receptor delta chains from one sample, sequenced in a study of gamma-delta chains in newborns, infants, children. TCRdb re-called clones from the reads via CATT. Seen here are around 5,000 delta-chain clones, 0.35% to 0.5% observed once, and the top ten hold less than 15%. Sequences were obtained from blood. These TCRs come from a child who was a newborn, infant or young child, either healthy, febrile or measles-vaccinated (not recorded which). CDR3s include the opening cysteine and the closing phenylalanine or tryptophan. Fields, in order: J gene, V gene, D gene, clone size, CDR3 protein, CDR3 DNA. A D gene is named only where the DNA matches it firmly. Clone size is shown for a subset of rows, as once, few, many or a class of expanded clone.

j_call: TRDJ2
v_call: TRDV2
d_call: TRDD3
clone_size: medium-sized
cdr3_aa: CACDPLGDETAQLFF
cdr3_nt: TGTGCCTGCGACCCACTGGGGGATGAAACAGCACAACTCTTCTTT

j_call: TRDJ3
v_call: TRDV2
d_call: TRDD3
clone_size: medium-sized
cdr3_aa: CACDTGGYRSSWDTRQMFF
cdr3_nt: TGTGCCTGTGACACCGGGGGATACCGAAGCTCCTGGGACACCCGACAGATGTTTTTC

j_call: TRDJ3
v_call: TRDV2
d_call: TRDD3
clone_size: medium-sized
cdr3_aa: CACDDWGTTWDTRQMFF
cdr3_nt: TGTGCCTGTGACGACTGGGGGACAACCTGGGACACCCGACAGATGTTTTTC

j_call: TRDJ3
v_call: TRDV2
d_call: TRDD3
clone_size: medium-sized
cdr3_aa: CACDTGGFSSWDTRQMFF
cdr3_nt: TGTGCCTGTGACACTGGGGGATTTAGCTCCTGGGACACCCGACAGATGTTTTTC

j_call: TRDJ3
v_call: TRDV2
d_call: TRDD3
clone_size: medium-sized
cdr3_aa: CACTGGYSWDTRQMFF
cdr3_nt: TGTGCCTGTACTGGGGGATACTCCTGGGACACCCGACAGATGTTTTTC

j_call: TRDJ3
v_call: TRDV2
d_call: -
clone_size: -
cdr3_aa: CACDTVDGSPWDTRQMFF
cdr3_nt: TGTGCCTGTGATACCGTAGATGGGAGCCCCTGGGACACCCGACAGATGTTTTTC

j_call: TRDJ3
v_call: TRDV2
d_call: -
clone_size: large
cdr3_aa: CACDTGVWGPSSWDTRQMFF
cdr3_nt: TGTGCCTGTGACACCGGAGTCTGGGGCCCTAGCTCCTGGGACACCCGACAGATGTTTTTC

j_call: TRDJ1
v_call: TRDV2
d_call: TRDD3
clone_size: medium-sized
cdr3_aa: CACDTLGILYEKIDKLIF
cdr3_nt: TGTGCCTGTGACACGCTGGGGATACTATACGAAAAGATCGATAAACTCATCTTT

j_call: TRDJ2
v_call: TRDV2
d_call: TRDD3
clone_size: large
cdr3_aa: CACDPLGVMAPLTAQLFF
cdr3_nt: TGTGCCTGTGACCCTCTGGGGGTCATGGCCCCTTTGACAGCACAACTCTTCTTT

j_call: TRDJ1
v_call: TRDV2
d_call: TRDD3
clone_size: large
cdr3_aa: CACDTVGDTPYLKLIF
cdr3_nt: TGTGCCTGTGACACCGTGGGGGATACCCCCTACCTTAAACTCATCTTT

j_call: TRDJ3
v_call: TRDV2
d_call: TRDD3
clone_size: medium-sized
cdr3_aa: CACDTVDWGFSSWDTRQMFF
cdr3_nt: TGTGCCTGTGACACCGTTGACTGGGGGTTCAGCTCCTGGGACACCCGACAGATGTTTTTC

j_call: TRDJ3
v_call: TRDV2
d_call: TRDD3
clone_size: medium-sized
cdr3_aa: CACDTYWGIQGSWDTRQMFF
cdr3_nt: TGTGCCTGTGACACCTACTGGGGGATACAGGGCTCCTGGGACACCCGACAGATGTTTTTC

j_call: TRDJ3
v_call: TRDV2
d_call: TRDD3
clone_size: medium-sized
cdr3_aa: CACDSYWGIQSSWDTRQMFF
cdr3_nt: TGTGCCTGTGACTCGTACTGGGGGATACAATCCTCCTGGGACACCCGACAGATGTTTTTC

j_call: TRDJ3
v_call: TRDV2
d_call: TRDD3
clone_size: large
cdr3_aa: CACDTWGTSSWDTRQMFF
cdr3_nt: TGTGCCTGTGACACCTGGGGGACCAGCTCCTGGGACACCCGACAGATGTTTTTC

j_call: TRDJ2
v_call: TRDV2
d_call: TRDD3
clone_size: large
cdr3_aa: CACDTGGWAQLFF
cdr3_nt: TGTGCCTGTGACACCGGGGGATGGGCACAACTCTTCTTT

j_call: TRDJ3
v_call: TRDV2
d_call: TRDD3
clone_size: -
cdr3_aa: CACDPVGDTFLWGTRQMFF
cdr3_nt: TGTGCCTGTGACCCGGTGGGGGATACATTCCTCTGGGGCACCCGACAGATGTTTTTC

j_call: TRDJ3
v_call: TRDV2
d_call: TRDD3
clone_size: -
cdr3_aa: CARDVLVDTRWDTRQMFF
cdr3_nt: TGTGCCCGTGACGTACTGGTGGATACGCGGTGGGACACCCGACAGATGTTTTTC

j_call: TRDJ2
v_call: TRDV2
d_call: TRDD3
clone_size: few
cdr3_aa: CARDHLLGDTVAQLFF
cdr3_nt: TGTGCCCGTGACCACCTACTGGGGGATACGGTAGCACAACTCTTCTTT

j_call: TRDJ3
v_call: TRDV2
d_call: TRDD3
clone_size: few
cdr3_aa: CACGNTGGSWGTRQMFF
cdr3_nt: TGTGCCTGTGGCAATACTGGGGGATCCTGGGGCACCCGACAGATGTTTTTC

j_call: TRDJ2
v_call: TRDV2
d_call: -
clone_size: large
cdr3_aa: CACDTWGQAAQLFF
cdr3_nt: TGTGCCTGTGACACATGGGGGCAGGCAGCACAACTCTTCTTT

j_call: TRDJ3
v_call: TRDV2
d_call: TRDD3
clone_size: -
cdr3_aa: CACDTGGYANWDTRQMFF
cdr3_nt: TGCGCCTGTGACACCGGGGGATACGCGAACTGGGACACCCGACAGATGTTTTTC

j_call: TRDJ1
v_call: TRDV2
d_call: -
clone_size: large
cdr3_aa: CACDTVGGFYTDKLIF
cdr3_nt: TGTGCCTGTGACACCGTGGGGGGTTTCTACACCGATAAACTCATCTTT

j_call: TRDJ3
v_call: TRDV2
d_call: TRDD3
clone_size: medium-sized
cdr3_aa: CACDTTGGSWDTRQMFF
cdr3_nt: TGTGCCTGTGACACCACTGGGGGATCCTGGGACACCCGACAGATGTTTTTC

j_call: TRDJ3
v_call: TRDV2
d_call: TRDD3
clone_size: few
cdr3_aa: CACDTVRLGDSSSWDTRQMFF
cdr3_nt: TGTGCCTGTGACACCGTTCGGCTGGGGGATTCGAGCTCCTGGGACACCCGACAGATGTTTTTC

j_call: TRDJ1
v_call: TRDV2
d_call: TRDD3
clone_size: medium-sized
cdr3_aa: CACDRLGDTEYTDKLIF
cdr3_nt: TGTGCCTGTGACCGTCTGGGGGATACGGAGTACACCGATAAACTCATCTTT

j_call: TRDJ3
v_call: TRDV2
d_call: TRDD3
clone_size: medium-sized
cdr3_aa: CACDTVLGDTHSWDTRQMFF
cdr3_nt: TGTGCCTGTGACACCGTACTGGGGGATACGCACTCCTGGGACACCCGACAGATGTTTTTC

j_call: TRDJ3
v_call: TRDV2
d_call: TRDD3
clone_size: -
cdr3_aa: CACDTVLGDTWDTRQVFF
cdr3_nt: TGTGCCTGCGACACGGTACTGGGGGATACCTGGGACACCCGACAGGTGTTTTTC

j_call: TRDJ3
v_call: TRDV2
d_call: TRDD3
clone_size: medium-sized
cdr3_aa: CACDPVLGDTTWDTRQVFF
cdr3_nt: TGTGCCTGTGACCCCGTACTGGGGGATACAACCTGGGACACCCGACAGGTGTTTTTC

j_call: TRDJ3
v_call: TRDV2
d_call: -
clone_size: medium-sized
cdr3_aa: CACDRGPLLSWDTRQMFF
cdr3_nt: TGTGCCTGTGACAGGGGTCCCTTGCTCTCCTGGGACACCCGACAGATGTTTTTC

j_call: TRDJ3
v_call: TRDV2
d_call: -
clone_size: medium-sized
cdr3_aa: CACDTVPSSWDTRQMFF
cdr3_nt: TGTGCCTGTGACACCGTCCCTAGCTCCTGGGACACCCGACAGATGTTTTTC

j_call: TRDJ3
v_call: TRDV2
d_call: TRDD3
clone_size: medium-sized
cdr3_aa: CACDEYWGTSWDTRQMFF
cdr3_nt: TGTGCCTGTGACGAGTACTGGGGGACCTCCTGGGACACCCGACAGATGTTTTTC

j_call: TRDJ3
v_call: TRDV2
d_call: -
clone_size: medium-sized
cdr3_aa: CACDTGGIRGSWDTRQMFF
cdr3_nt: TGTGCCTGTGACACCGGAGGGATAAGGGGCTCCTGGGACACCCGACAGATGTTTTTC

j_call: TRDJ1
v_call: TRDV2
d_call: TRDD3
clone_size: large
cdr3_aa: CACLRLGDIGDKLIF
cdr3_nt: TGTGCCTGCCTCCGCCTGGGGGATATCGGCGATAAACTCATCTTT

j_call: TRDJ3
v_call: TRDV2
d_call: TRDD3
clone_size: medium-sized
cdr3_aa: CACDILGDNLSWDTRQMFF
cdr3_nt: TGTGCCTGTGACATACTGGGGGATAACCTCTCCTGGGACACCCGACAGATGTTTTTC

j_call: TRDJ3
v_call: TRDV2
d_call: TRDD3
clone_size: medium-sized
cdr3_aa: CACDTTGGYSWDTRQMFF
cdr3_nt: TGTGCCTGTGACACTACTGGGGGATACTCCTGGGACACCCGACAGATGTTTTTC

j_call: TRDJ3
v_call: TRDV2
d_call: TRDD3
clone_size: -
cdr3_aa: CACDTVLGDGSWYTRQVFF
cdr3_nt: TGTGCCTGTGACACCGTACTGGGGGACGGATCCTGGTACACCCGACAGGTGTTTTTC

j_call: TRDJ3
v_call: TRDV2
d_call: TRDD3
clone_size: few
cdr3_aa: CACDYVPGDTPWDTRQMFF
cdr3_nt: TGTGCCTGTGACTACGTACCGGGGGATACGCCATGGGACACCCGACAGATGTTTTTC

j_call: TRDJ3
v_call: TRDV2
d_call: TRDD3
clone_size: -
cdr3_aa: CACDSSTGGFSSWDTRQMFF
cdr3_nt: TGTGCCTGTGACTCCTCTACTGGGGGCTTTAGCTCCTGGGACACCCGCCAGATGTTTTTC

j_call: TRDJ3
v_call: TRDV2
d_call: TRDD3
clone_size: -
cdr3_aa: CACDAGGYYSRDTRQMFF
cdr3_nt: TGTGCCTGTGACGCTGGGGGATACTACTCCCGGGACACCCGACAGATGTTTTTC

j_call: TRDJ3
v_call: TRDV2
d_call: TRDD3
clone_size: medium-sized
cdr3_aa: CACDTGTGGPSSWDTRQMFF
cdr3_nt: TGTGCCTGTGACACCGGTACTGGGGGACCAAGCTCCTGGGACACCCGACAGATGTTTTTC

j_call: TRDJ1
v_call: TRDV2
d_call: -
clone_size: large
cdr3_aa: CACDTVEGGTDKLIF
cdr3_nt: TGTGCCTGTGACACCGTGGAGGGGGGCACCGATAAACTCATCTTT

j_call: TRDJ3
v_call: TRDV2
d_call: -
clone_size: few
cdr3_aa: CACDTARDKSWDTRRMFF
cdr3_nt: TGTGCCTGTGACACCGCAAGGGATAAGTCCTGGGACACCCGACGGATGTTTTTC

j_call: TRDJ3
v_call: TRDV2
d_call: TRDD3
clone_size: large
cdr3_aa: CACDPTGGPSSWDTRQMFF
cdr3_nt: TGTGCCTGTGACCCTACTGGGGGTCCTAGCTCCTGGGACACCCGACAGATGTTTTTC

j_call: TRDJ3
v_call: TRDV2
d_call: -
clone_size: medium-sized
cdr3_aa: CACDTVDRGSWDTRQMFF
cdr3_nt: TGTGCCTGTGACACCGTCGATAGGGGCTCCTGGGACACCCGACAGATGTTTTTC

j_call: TRDJ1
v_call: TRDV2
d_call: -
clone_size: few
cdr3_aa: CARDKMGTDKPIF
cdr3_nt: TGTGCCCGTGATAAGATGGGGACCGATAAACCCATCTTT

j_call: TRDJ3
v_call: TRDV2
d_call: TRDD3
clone_size: medium-sized
cdr3_aa: CACDTVLGDPSSWDTRQMFF
cdr3_nt: TGTGCCTGTGACACCGTACTGGGGGATCCAAGCTCCTGGGACACCCGACAGATGTTTTTC

j_call: TRDJ3
v_call: TRDV2
d_call: TRDD3
clone_size: medium-sized
cdr3_aa: CACDTVGDIWDTRQMFF
cdr3_nt: TGTGCCTGTGACACCGTGGGGGATATTTGGGACACCCGACAGATGTTTTTC

j_call: TRDJ1
v_call: TRDV2
d_call: -
clone_size: medium-sized
cdr3_aa: CACDTRGGCTDKLIF
cdr3_nt: TGTGCCTGTGACACCAGGGGAGGCTGCACCGATAAACTCATCTTT